The table lists the clone carrying this TCR beta chain with many counts. What it recognizes is unknown. The CDR3 is 13 amino acids. V was trimmed by 5 bases and J by 5 bases, leaving 12 bases between them. This entry comes from a study of CD8 T cells in ankylosing spondylitis. Study-level findings and limits: What appeared characteristic of ankylosing spondylitis blood was a TCR beta motif of 7 or 8 highly homologous variants. Disease-linked clones bore a CD8+ phenotype, appearing relatively rarely in peripheral blood.

TCRdb passed the 5' RACE reads through MiXCR, listing each CDR3 protein once. This repertoire shows under 250,000 distinct CDR3 sequences, 8% to 11% found once; its top ten account for approximately 2.5%. The source of this sequence is a male donor with ankylosing spondylitis or in good health (not recorded which). Sequencing input: blood, either unsorted or a sorted T cell fraction (not recorded which). The rearrangement uses TRBV12-3 or TRBV12-4 and TRBJ1-1; unclear D gene. CDR3 in amino acids: CASSKREGTEAFF. The CDR3 DNA follows: TGTGCCAGCAGTAAAAGGGAAGGGACTGAAGCTTTCTTT.